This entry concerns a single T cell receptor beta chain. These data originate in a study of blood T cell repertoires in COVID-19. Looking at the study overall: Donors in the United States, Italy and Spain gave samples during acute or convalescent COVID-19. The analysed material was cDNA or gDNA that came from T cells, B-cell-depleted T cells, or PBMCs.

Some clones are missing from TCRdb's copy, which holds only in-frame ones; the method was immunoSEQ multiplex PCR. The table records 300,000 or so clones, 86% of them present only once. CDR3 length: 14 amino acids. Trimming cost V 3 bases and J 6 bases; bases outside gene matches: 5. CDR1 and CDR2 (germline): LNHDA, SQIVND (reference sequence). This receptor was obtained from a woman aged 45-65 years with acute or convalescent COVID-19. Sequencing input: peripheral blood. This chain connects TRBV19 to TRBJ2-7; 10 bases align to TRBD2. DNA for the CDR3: TGTGCCAGTAGTATCCTAGCGGGAGAGGGCGAGCAGTACTTC. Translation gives CASSILAGEGEQYF.